The entry that follows covers one T cell receptor beta chain sequence. Antigen: not known. The data stem from a study of a mutant IDH1 vaccine in newly diagnosed glioma. Turning to the study itself: First vaccine doses came 4-6 weeks after radiotherapy alone, or with temozolomide cycles.

This table comes from immunoSEQ multiplex PCR, and its TCRdb copy is limited to in-frame clones, with some not included. The sample has over 80,000 clones; 80% to 90% are singletons. Described time point: week 47, end of study. Doses comprised 300 ug of mutant IDH1 20-mer peptide each, plus topical imiquimod. The sequence was obtained from a man between 40 and 49 years old with glioma. The starting material was PBMCs, obtained from a glioma patient whose treatment included an IDH1 peptide vaccine.

This chain's CDR3 is CASSPLRTGETQYF. The CDR3, as DNA: TGTGCCAGCAGTCCCCTTAGGACAGGAGAGACCCAGTACTTC. This chain links TRBV28 with TRBJ2-5; 7 nucleotides align to TRBD1. With V trimmed by 5 bases and J by 4 bases, 7 bases remained unmatched. This CDR3 region has 14 residues. Germline assignment: CDR1 MDHEN and CDR2 SYDVKM.